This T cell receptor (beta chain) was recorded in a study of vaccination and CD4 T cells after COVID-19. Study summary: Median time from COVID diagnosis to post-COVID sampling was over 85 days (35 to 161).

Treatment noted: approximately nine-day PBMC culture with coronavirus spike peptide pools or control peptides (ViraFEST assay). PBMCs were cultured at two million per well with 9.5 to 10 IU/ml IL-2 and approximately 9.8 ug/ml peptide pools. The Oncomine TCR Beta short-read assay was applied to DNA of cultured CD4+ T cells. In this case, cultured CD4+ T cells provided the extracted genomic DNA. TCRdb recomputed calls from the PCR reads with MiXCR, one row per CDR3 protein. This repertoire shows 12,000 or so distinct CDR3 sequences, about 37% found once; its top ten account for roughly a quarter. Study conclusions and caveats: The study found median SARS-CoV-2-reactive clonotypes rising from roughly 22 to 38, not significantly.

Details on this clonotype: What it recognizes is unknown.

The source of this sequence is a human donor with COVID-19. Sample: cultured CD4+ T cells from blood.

CDR3: CASSQRSLRSRNSPLHF. Here the CDR3 DNA reads TGCGCCAGCAGTCAACGGTCCCTTAGGTCCCGAAATTCACCCCTCCACTTT. The chain has TRBV23-1 and TRBJ1-6; D call uncertain. TRBV23-1 is an open reading frame whose function is uncertain. This CDR3 has 17 amino acids. The V and J ends lost 2 bases and 7 bases respectively, with 18 bases between them.